The rows below give T cell receptor beta chains drawn from one sample of a study of Ad26.COV2.S vaccination and SARS-CoV-2 variants. Here immunoSEQ multiplex PCR was the method, and the copy in TCRdb shows in-frame clones only, minus some. The sample has more than 300,000 clones, around four fifths seen once. Here the sequenced sample was peripheral blood, taken in a trial of Ad26.COV2.S vaccine versus placebo. Receptor source: a person aged 18-60 years who received the Ad26.COV2.S COVID-19 vaccine or a placebo. Both conserved end residues are part of each CDR3. The D gene is left open where the match is weak. The size of a clone is reported for some rows only, either as once, few or many, or as a class for expanded clones.

clone size	J gene	D gene	V gene	CDR3 DNA	CDR3 protein
-	TRBJ2-2	TRBD1	TRBV5-1	TGCGCCAGCACGGGACAGCCGAACACCGGGGAGCTGTTTTTT	CASTGQPNTGELFF
-	TRBJ2-1	-	TRBV27	TGTGCCAGCAGTTTCCAGGGGAGCTCCTACAATGAGCAGTTCTTC	CASSFQGSSYNEQFF
-	TRBJ1-5	-	TRBV6-6	TGTGCCAGCAGTTACTCGTCAGATCAGCCCCAGCATTTT	CASSYSSDQPQHF
once	TRBJ2-3	TRBD1	TRBV7-9	TGTGCCAGCAGCCCCGGGACAGGGGTCACAGATACGCAGTATTTT	CASSPGTGVTDTQYF
-	TRBJ2-1	-	TRBV5-1	TGCGCCAGCAGCCCCAACCTCAGGTCGAACAATGAGCAGTTCTTC	CASSPNLRSNNEQFF
-	TRBJ2-3	TRBD2	TRBV5-6	TGTGCCAGCAGCTTGATGAGCGGGGATAGCACAGATACGCAGTATTTT	CASSLMSGDSTDTQYF
-	TRBJ1-5	TRBD1	TRBV28	TGTGCCAGCGGGAGGATAGGGACAGCTCGCAATCAGCCCCAGCATTTT	CASGRIGTARNQPQHF
-	TRBJ2-5	-	TRBV2	TGTGCCAGCAGCCTAAGGGGCCTGGAGACCCAGTACTTC	CASSLRGLETQYF
medium-sized	TRBJ2-2	TRBD1	TRBV25-1	TGTGCCAGCATCCATGGAGGGGGACAGGGCGACACCGGGGAGCTGTTTTTT	CASIHGGGQGDTGELFF
-	TRBJ1-5	-	TRBV7-2	TGTGCCAGCAGCTTAGCGGTCCGATATAGCAATCAGCCCCAGCATTTT	CASSLAVRYSNQPQHF
-	TRBJ2-2	TRBD2	TRBV3-1/TRBV3-2	TGTGCCAGCAGCCAGCTAGGGAGGGCCGGGGAGCTGTTTTTT	CASSQLGRAGELFF
-	TRBJ2-3	TRBD1	TRBV6-5	TGTGCCAGCAGCAGACAGGGGGTTGATACGCAGTATTTT	CASSRQGVDTQYF
-	TRBJ2-6	TRBD1	TRBV2	TGTGCCAGCATTCTTGGGGGACAGGGGGCGCGTGGGGCCAACGTCCTGACTTTC	CASILGGQGARGANVLTF
once	TRBJ1-1	-	TRBV19	TGTGCCAGTAGTATAGGTCAGGGCCTGAACACTGAAGCTTTCTTT	CASSIGQGLNTEAFF